This T cell receptor (beta chain) was retrieved from a study of T cells in Graves' hyperthyroidism and ophthalmopathy (dated by TCRdb to between 2018 and 2021). Concerning the study at large: Peripheral blood was sampled at the time of initial diagnosis, prior to any treatment. To identify distinguishing TCR V-J signatures, a discovery cohort of 100 patients was used, comprising 43 with Graves' ophthalmopathy and some 57 with stable Graves' hyperthyroidism. An independent validation cohort of fewer than 20 hyperthyroidism patients and over 15 patients who later progressed to ophthalmopathy tested prospective prediction of ophthalmopathy. For training and testing, the 100 or so patients in the discovery cohort were randomly divided in a 7:3 ratio. In several Graves' hyperthyroidism patients, the study also compared T-cell repertoires from thyroid tissue with T-cell repertoires from blood. Following sampling, methimazole starting at 30 mg daily was given to hyperthyroidism patients, and high-dose intravenous methylprednisolone was given to ophthalmopathy patients. The paper describes TCR Vbeta CDR3 sequencing of some 130 peripheral blood samples, made up of 43 ophthalmopathy patients, around 78 hyperthyroidism patients and 17 progressor patients. The full study reports these points: Sample size was not statistically predetermined, and investigators were not blinded to group allocation. In validation, the model predicted progression to ophthalmopathy a median of approximately 6.3 months before onset, with approximately 68% sensitivity and roughly 72% specificity. Blood samples also contained most of the expanded thyroid clonotypes (frequency above 0.001), which suggests that blood repertoires may reflect thyroid immune responses. Ophthalmopathy was separated from stable hyperthyroidism by a 13 V-J signature model, with over 85% sensitivity and about 81% specificity obtained in cross-validation and 80%/75% obtained in testing.

In the ophthalmopathy patients, disease was moderately to severely active, with a Clinical Activity Score of 3 or more, a NOSPECS grade of 4 or more, and a duration of less than 3 months. The study excluded patients with uncontrolled infections, other autoimmune diseases, pregnancy or lactation. Diagnoses were based on clinical symptoms, serum thyroxine and TRAb, thyroid ultrasound and orbital computed tomography. PBMCs were separated from roughly 10 ml of fresh peripheral blood using Ficoll-Paque density gradient centrifugation. Total RNA was extracted using Trizol reagent, and RNA quality was assessed on an Agilent 2100 Bioanalyzer. Concerning this clonotype: The antigen it binds to is not known. Base qualities are not recorded, but no much larger clone differs from it by a single base.

Amplification of TCR beta CDR3 regions was carried out from RNA transcripts. The TCR CDR3 was subjected to a first round of RT-PCR using the HTBI primer set and the Qiagen OneStep RT-PCR kit. The libraries were constructed in a second round of multiplex PCR and then size-selected and purified. Sequencing of the libraries was done on an Illumina HiSeq2000 using paired-end 100 bp reads. The published analysis was carried out like this. SOAPnuke was used to process the raw data, throwing out any read that contained adapters or uncalled bases, had a mean Phred below 15, or lacked an exact constant-primer or identifier match. High-quality paired reads were merged with COPE v1.2.5, and unique nucleotide sequences were defined as clonotypes. MiTCR v1.1 was used to align clonotypes to the IMGT TRBV, TRBD and TRBJ reference segments. Only V-J combinations with frequency above 0.0001, covering 99% to 99.2% of repertoires, were analysed. A TCS score was defined as the ratio of F50 (clonal expansion) to E x V (chaos), with BLOSUM62-based TCRdist applied between CDR3 peptides within each V-J. Welch's t-statistics and random forest reduced around 520 V-J features to some 14, which were used in a naive Bayes classifier (R e1071). The public reads were reanalyzed by TCRdb: fastp trimming at Q25, MiXCR alignment, in-frame beta chains only. Each entry merges the rows of one CDR3 protein and shows their most common DNA and genes. TCRdb's processing, not the study's, gives the V and J calls here. This sample has about 640,000 distinct CDR3 sequences in its table, and less than 25% of those were observed once. The ten largest account for 34% of the sample.

Relative to germline, V is 6 bases shorter and J is 0 bases shorter, with 9 bases between their ends. Per the germline V gene, MNHNS is the CDR1 and SASEGT is the CDR2. Measured from the cysteine to the phenylalanine, the CDR3 is 13 residues long. Only the CDR3 region is kept as DNA, spanning 39 bases read in frame from base 1. The TCR comes from a man between 25 and 39 years old with Graves' ophthalmopathy. Sequencing was done on a sample of blood. Here the chain combines TRBV6-1 and TRBJ2-7, with TRBD2 perhaps the D gene, on 5 matching bases. DNA sequence: TGTGCCAGCAGAGCGGATAGCTCCTACGAGCAGTACTTC. Translated, it reads CASRADSSYEQYF.